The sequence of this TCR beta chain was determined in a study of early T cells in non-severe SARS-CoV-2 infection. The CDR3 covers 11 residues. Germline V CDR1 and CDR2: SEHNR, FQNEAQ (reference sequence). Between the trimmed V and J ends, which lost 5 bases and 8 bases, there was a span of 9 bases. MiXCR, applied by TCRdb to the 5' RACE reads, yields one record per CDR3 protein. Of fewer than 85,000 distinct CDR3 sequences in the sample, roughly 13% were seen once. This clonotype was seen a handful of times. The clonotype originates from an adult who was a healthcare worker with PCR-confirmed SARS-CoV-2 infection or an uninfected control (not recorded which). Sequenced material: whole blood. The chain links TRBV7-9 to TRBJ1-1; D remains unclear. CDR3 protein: CASSLYGEAFF. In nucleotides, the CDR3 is TGTGCCAGCAGCCTCTACGGCGAAGCTTTCTTT. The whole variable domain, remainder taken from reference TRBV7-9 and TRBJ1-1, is DTGVSQNPRHKITKRGQNVTFRCDPISEHNRLYWYRQTLGQGPEFLTYFQNEAQLEKSRLLSDRFSAERPKGSFSTLEIQRTEQGDSAMYLCASSLYGEAFFGQGTRLTVV.